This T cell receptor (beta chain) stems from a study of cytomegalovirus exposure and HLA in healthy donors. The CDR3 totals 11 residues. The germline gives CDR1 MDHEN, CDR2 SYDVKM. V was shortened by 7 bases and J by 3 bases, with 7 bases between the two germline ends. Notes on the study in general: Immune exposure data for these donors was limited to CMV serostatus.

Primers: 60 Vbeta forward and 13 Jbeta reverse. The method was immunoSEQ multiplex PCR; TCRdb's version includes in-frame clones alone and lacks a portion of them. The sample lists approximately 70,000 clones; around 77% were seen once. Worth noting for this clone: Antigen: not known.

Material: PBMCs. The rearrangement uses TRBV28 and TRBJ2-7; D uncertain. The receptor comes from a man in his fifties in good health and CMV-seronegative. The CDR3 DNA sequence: TGTGCCAGCACCCACAACTACGAGCAGTACTTC. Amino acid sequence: CASTHNYEQYF.